This T cell receptor beta chain was recorded in a study of T cells in Graves' hyperthyroidism and ophthalmopathy. This clonotype was counted ten times or more. RNA transcripts were the template for amplifying TCR beta CDR3 regions. With the HTBI primer set, the TCR CDR3 went through a first round of RT-PCR. One entry per CDR3 protein, called by TCRdb with MiXCR from the multiplex PCR reads. The table lists about 600,000 distinct CDR3 sequences, roughly 15% of them singletons. Trimming removed 1 base from V and 2 bases from J, with 14 bases in between. Germline lookup yields CDR1 SGHTA and CDR2 FQGNSA. The CDR3 contains 17 residues.

Sequencing was done on a sample of blood. V usage is TRBV7-2 and J usage is TRBJ2-2; no clear D. The TCR originated in a woman between 45 and 65 years old with Graves' ophthalmopathy. CDR3 nucleotides: TGTGCCAGCAGCTTAGGCAGCAAGACTTCCAACACCGGGGAGCTGTTTTTT. Amino acid sequence: CASSLGSKTSNTGELFF.